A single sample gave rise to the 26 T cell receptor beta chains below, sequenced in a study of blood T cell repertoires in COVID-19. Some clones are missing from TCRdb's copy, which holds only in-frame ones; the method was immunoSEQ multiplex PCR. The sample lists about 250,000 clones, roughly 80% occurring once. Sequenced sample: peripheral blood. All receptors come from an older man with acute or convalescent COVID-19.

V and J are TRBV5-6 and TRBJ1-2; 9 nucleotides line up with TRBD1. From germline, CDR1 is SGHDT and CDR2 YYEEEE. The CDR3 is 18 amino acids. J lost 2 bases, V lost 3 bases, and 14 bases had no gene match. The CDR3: CASSWGYDTGTGNYGYTF. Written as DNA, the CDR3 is TGTGCCAGCAGCTGGGGATACGATACCGGGACAGGGAACTATGGCTACACCTTC.

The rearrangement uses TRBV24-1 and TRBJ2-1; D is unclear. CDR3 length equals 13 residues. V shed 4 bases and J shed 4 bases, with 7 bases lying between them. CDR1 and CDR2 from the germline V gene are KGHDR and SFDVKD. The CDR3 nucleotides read TGTGCCACCAGTGACCCCTTTTACAATGAGCAGTTCTTC. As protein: CATSDPFYNEQFF.

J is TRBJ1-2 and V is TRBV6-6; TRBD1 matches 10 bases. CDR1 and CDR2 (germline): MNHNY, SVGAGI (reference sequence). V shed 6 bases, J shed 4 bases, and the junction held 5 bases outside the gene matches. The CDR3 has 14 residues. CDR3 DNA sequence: TGTGCCAGCAGGGACGGACAGGGGGGCTATGGCTACACCTTC. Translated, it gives CASRDGQGGYGYTF.

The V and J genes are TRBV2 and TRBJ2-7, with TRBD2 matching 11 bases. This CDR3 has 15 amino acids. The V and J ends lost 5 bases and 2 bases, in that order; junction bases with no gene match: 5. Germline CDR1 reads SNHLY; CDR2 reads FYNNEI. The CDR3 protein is CASSYLSGRAYEQYF. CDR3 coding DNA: TGTGCCAGCAGTTACCTTAGCGGGAGGGCCTACGAGCAGTACTTC.

The DNA for the CDR3 is TGTGCCAGCTCACCAGGGCAGACCGCCAAAAACATTCAGTACTTC. Encoded protein: CASSPGQTAKNIQYF. The chain couples TRBV18 to TRBJ2-4; D gene uncertain. CDR3 length: 15 amino acids. Between the trimmed V and J ends, which lost 2 bases and 1 base, there was a span of 9 bases. Looked up from germline, CDR1 is KGHSH and CDR2 is LQKENI.

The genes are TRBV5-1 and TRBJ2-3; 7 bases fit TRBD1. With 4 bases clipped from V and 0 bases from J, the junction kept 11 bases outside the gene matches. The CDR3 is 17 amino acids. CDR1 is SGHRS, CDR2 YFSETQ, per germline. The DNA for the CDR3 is TGCGCCAGCAGCCCGAAGCCACAGGGGTCAAGCACAGATACGCAGTATTTT. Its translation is CASSPKPQGSSTDTQYF.

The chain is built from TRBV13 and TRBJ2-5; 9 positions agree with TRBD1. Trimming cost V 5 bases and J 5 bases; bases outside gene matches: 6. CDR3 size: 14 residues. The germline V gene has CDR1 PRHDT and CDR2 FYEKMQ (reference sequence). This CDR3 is CASSRDRVQETQYF. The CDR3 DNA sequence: TGTGCCAGCAGCCGGGACAGGGTCCAGGAGACCCAGTACTTC.

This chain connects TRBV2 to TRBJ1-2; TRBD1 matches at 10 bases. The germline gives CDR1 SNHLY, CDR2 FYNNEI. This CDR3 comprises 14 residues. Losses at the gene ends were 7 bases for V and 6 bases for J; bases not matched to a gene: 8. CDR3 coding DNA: TGTGCCAGCACTCTAGGGGGGACAGGGGATGGCTACACCTTC. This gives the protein CASTLGGTGDGYTF.

CDR3 nucleotides: TGTGCCAGCACCCATAGAGGAACTCAGAGGGGGACAGGGGGAAACACCGGGGAGCTGTTTTTT. Translation: CASTHRGTQRGTGGNTGELFF. The chain recombines TRBV9 with TRBJ2-2, with 11 bases fitting TRBD1. The CDR3 contains 21 residues. The ends lost 6 bases at V and 2 bases at J; junction bases unmatched: 21. Germline CDR1 SGDLS, CDR2 YYNGEE.

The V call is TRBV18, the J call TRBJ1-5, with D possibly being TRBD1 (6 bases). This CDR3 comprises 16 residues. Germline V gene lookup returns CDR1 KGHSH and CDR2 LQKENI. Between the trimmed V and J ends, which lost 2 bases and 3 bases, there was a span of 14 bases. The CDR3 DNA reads TGTGCCAGCTCACCAGACACGGGACACTTCAATCAGCCCCAGCATTTT. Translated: CASSPDTGHFNQPQHF.

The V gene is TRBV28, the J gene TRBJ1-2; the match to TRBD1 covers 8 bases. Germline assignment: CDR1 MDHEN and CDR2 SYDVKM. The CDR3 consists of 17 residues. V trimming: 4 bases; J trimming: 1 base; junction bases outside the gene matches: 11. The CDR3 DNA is TGTGCCAGCAGTTCCGGGGGGACAGGCATCCTTAACTATGGCTACACCTTC. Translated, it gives CASSSGGTGILNYGYTF.

The CDR3 loop reads CASSLAQGTPQHF. The DNA for the CDR3 is TGTGCCAGCAGCTTAGCTCAGGGGACGCCCCAGCATTTT. The gene calls are TRBV7-8 and TRBJ1-5; TRBD1 is a possible D gene (6 bases). The CDR3 consists of 13 residues. Germline CDR1 reads SGHVS; CDR2 reads FQNEAQ. The germline V and J ends were trimmed by 0 bases and 9 bases, with 9 bases remaining between them. The full variable domain, in which reference TRBV7-8 and TRBJ1-5 provide the parts outside the CDR3, is GAGVSQSPRYKVAKRGQDVALRCDPISGHVSLFWYQQALGQGPEFLTYFQNEAQLDKSGLPSDRFFAERPEGSVSTLKIQRTQQEDSAVYLCASSLAQGTPQHFGDGTRLSIL.

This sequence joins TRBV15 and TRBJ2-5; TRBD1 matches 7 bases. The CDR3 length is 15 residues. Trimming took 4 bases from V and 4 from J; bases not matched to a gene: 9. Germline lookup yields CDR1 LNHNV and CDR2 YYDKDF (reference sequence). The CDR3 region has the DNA TGTGCCACCAGCATTAGGGGGCTTTTTGCAGAGACCCAGTACTTC. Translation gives CATSIRGLFAETQYF. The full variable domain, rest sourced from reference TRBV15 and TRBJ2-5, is DAMVIQNPRYQVTQFGKPVTLSCSQTLNHNVMYWYQQKSSQAPKLLFHYYDKDFNNEADTPDNFQSRRPNTSFCFLDIRSPGLGDTAMYLCATSIRGLFAETQYFGPGTRLLVL.

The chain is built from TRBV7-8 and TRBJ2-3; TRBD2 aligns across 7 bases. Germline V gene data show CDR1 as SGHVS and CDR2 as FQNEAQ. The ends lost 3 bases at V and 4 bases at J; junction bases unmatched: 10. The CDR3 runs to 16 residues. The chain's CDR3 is CASSFRDYARPDTQYF. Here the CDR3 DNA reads TGTGCCAGCAGCTTCCGGGACTACGCCAGGCCAGATACGCAGTATTTT.

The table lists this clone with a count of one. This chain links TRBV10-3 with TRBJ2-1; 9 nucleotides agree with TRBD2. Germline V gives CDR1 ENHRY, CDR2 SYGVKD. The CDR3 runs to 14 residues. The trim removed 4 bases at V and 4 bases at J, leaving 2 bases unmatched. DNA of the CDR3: TGTGCCATCAGTGTAGCGGGGGATTACAATGAGCAGTTCTTC. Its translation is CAISVAGDYNEQFF.

CDR3 residues: CASSEGPGTNTEAFF. The CDR3 coding sequence is TGTGCCAGCTCCGAGGGCCCTGGAACGAACACTGAAGCTTTCTTT. V and J are TRBV11-3 and TRBJ1-1; no clear D. Trimming took 8 bases from V and 1 from J, leaving 17 bases between them. Germline lookup yields CDR1 SGHNT and CDR2 YENEEA. This CDR3 comprises 15 residues.

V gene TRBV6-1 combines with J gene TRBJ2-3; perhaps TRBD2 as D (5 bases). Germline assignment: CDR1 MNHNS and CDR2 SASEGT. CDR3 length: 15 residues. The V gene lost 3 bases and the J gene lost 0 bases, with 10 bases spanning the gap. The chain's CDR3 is CASSDRTPSTDTQYF. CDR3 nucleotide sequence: TGTGCCAGCAGTGATCGGACTCCTAGCACAGATACGCAGTATTTT.

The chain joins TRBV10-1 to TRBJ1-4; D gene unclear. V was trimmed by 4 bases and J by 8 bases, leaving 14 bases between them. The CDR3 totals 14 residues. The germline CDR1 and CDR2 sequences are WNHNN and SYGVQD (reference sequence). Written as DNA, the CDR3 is TGCGCCAGCAGTGCTGCCGGGGTCGGGGAAAAACTGTTTTTT. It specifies CASSAAGVGEKLFF.

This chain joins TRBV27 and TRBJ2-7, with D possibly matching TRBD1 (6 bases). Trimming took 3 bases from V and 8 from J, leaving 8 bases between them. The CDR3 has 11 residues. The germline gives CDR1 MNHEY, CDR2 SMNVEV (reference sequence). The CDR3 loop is CASSFGQKQYF. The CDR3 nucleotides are TGTGCCAGCAGTTTCGGACAGAAGCAGTACTTC.

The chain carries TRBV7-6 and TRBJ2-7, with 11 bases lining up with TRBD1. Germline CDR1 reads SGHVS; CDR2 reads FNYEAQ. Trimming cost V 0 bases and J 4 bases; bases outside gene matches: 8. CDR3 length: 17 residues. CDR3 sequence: CASSLAKGTGGPYEQYF. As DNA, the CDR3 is TGTGCCAGCAGCTTAGCGAAGGGGACAGGGGGGCCTTACGAGCAGTACTTC.

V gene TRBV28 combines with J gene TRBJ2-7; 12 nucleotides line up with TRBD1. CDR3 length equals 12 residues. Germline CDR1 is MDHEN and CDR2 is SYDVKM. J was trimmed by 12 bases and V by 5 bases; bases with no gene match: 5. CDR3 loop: CASSPRDRGPYF. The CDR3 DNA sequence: TGTGCCAGCAGTCCCCGGGACAGGGGGCCGTACTTC.

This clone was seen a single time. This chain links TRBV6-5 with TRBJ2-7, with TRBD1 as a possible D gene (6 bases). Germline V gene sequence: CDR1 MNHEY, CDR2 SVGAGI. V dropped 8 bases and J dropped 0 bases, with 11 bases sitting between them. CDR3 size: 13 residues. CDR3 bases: TGTGCCAGCCGAGCAGGGGTCTCCTACGAGCAGTACTTC. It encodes CASRAGVSYEQYF.

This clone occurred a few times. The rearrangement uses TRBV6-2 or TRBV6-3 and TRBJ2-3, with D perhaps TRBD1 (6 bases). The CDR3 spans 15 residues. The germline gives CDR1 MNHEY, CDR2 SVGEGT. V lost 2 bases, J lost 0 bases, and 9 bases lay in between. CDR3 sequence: CASSYTGTSTDTQYF. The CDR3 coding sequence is TGTGCCAGCAGTTACACAGGGACGAGCACAGATACGCAGTATTTT.

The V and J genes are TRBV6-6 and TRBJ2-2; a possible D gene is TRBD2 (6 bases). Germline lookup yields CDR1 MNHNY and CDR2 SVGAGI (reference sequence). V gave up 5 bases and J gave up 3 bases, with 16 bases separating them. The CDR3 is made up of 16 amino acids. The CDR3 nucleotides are TGTGCCAGCAGTCGACTCGGGACTTCATACACCGGGGAGCTGTTTTTT. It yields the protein CASSRLGTSYTGELFF.

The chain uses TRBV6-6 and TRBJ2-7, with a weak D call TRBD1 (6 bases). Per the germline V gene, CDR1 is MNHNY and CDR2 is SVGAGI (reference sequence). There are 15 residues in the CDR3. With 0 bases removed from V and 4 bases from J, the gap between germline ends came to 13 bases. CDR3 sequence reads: CASSYSTGRTYEQYF. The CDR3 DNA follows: TGTGCCAGCAGTTACTCGACAGGACGGACTTACGAGCAGTACTTC.

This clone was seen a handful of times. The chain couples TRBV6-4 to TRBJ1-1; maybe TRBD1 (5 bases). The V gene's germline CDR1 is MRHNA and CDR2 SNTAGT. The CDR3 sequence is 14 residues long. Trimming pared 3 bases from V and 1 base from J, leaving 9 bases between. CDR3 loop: CASSEGVGNTEAFF. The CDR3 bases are TGTGCCAGCAGTGAAGGGGTTGGGAACACTGAAGCTTTCTTT.